The next 20 T cell receptor beta chains were all read from a single sample in a study of shared clonotypes between healthy human individuals. Sequenced by immunoSEQ multiplex PCR; TCRdb stores in-frame clones only, minus some. The sample holds 1,400,000 or so clones, 98% seen once. The sample comprised naive CD4+ T cells sorted from blood. Described subset: CD45RA+ positively selected. These receptors originate from a man younger than 45 in good health.

The V gene is TRBV25-1, the J gene TRBJ2-3, with D uncertain. The CDR3 is 14 residues long. Germline CDR1 and CDR2: MGHDK and SYGVNS. Trimming cost V 8 bases and J 7 bases, with 19 bases left between them. CDR3 sequence (DNA): TGTGCCAGCGCTTTTGAAGGGCCCATCAATACGCAGTATTTT. Protein product: CASAFEGPINTQYF.

CDR3 nucleotides: TGTGCCAGCAGCCGACTAGCGGGGAGCACAGATACGCAGTATTTT. It specifies CASSRLAGSTDTQYF. The rearrangement uses TRBV7-9 and TRBJ2-3, with TRBD2 matching 11 bases. The CDR3 is made up of 15 amino acids. Germline-derived CDR1 and CDR2 are SEHNR and FQNEAQ (reference sequence). V trimming: 5 bases; J trimming: 0 bases; junction bases outside the gene matches: 1.

The rearrangement links TRBV9 to TRBJ2-3, with TRBD2 matching 10 bases. The CDR3 totals 16 residues. J gave up 3 bases and V 2 bases, and 6 bases lay outside the gene matches. Germline assignment: CDR1 SGDLS and CDR2 YYNGEE. CDR3 loop: CASSVMPGLATDTQYF. For the CDR3, the DNA is TGTGCCAGCAGCGTTATGCCGGGACTAGCGACAGATACGCAGTATTTT.

The chain recombines TRBV11-2 with TRBJ2-7; D is perhaps TRBD2 (6 bases). The CDR3 totals 15 residues. Germline CDR1 reads SGHAT; CDR2 reads FQNNGV. V was cut by 7 bases and J by 1 base, with 17 bases left in between. CDR3 region: CASTIAAGPSYEQYF. As DNA, the CDR3 is TGTGCCAGCACCATCGCCGCGGGGCCATCCTACGAGCAGTACTTC.

The chain employs TRBV5-4 and TRBJ2-3; 13 nucleotides align to TRBD2. Germline V CDR1 and CDR2: SGHNT, YYREEE (reference sequence). The CDR3 has 16 amino acids. The V segment lost 4 bases and the J segment 0 bases; nucleotides outside the gene matches: 2. The CDR3 nucleotides read TGTGCCAGCAGCAAGGGACTAGCGGGAAGCACAGATACGCAGTATTTT. It encodes CASSKGLAGSTDTQYF.

Of note for this clone: Different DNA sequences within this sample yield the same CDR3. This sequence joins TRBV11-2 and TRBJ1-1, with TRBD1 as a possible D gene (6 bases). Germline CDR1 is SGHAT and CDR2 is FQNNGV. V gave up 3 bases and J gave up 1 base, with 6 bases separating them. The CDR3 is 13 amino acids. The CDR3 loop reads CASSLDRNTEAFF. CDR3 sequence (DNA): TGTGCCAGCAGCTTGGACAGGAACACTGAAGCTTTCTTT. Filled out from reference TRBV11-2 and TRBJ1-1, the complete variable domain reads EAGVAQSPRYKIIEKRQSVAFWCNPISGHATLYWYQQILGQGPKLLIQFQNNGVVDDSQLPKDRFSAERLKGVDSTLKIQPAKLEDSAVYLCASSLDRNTEAFFGQGTRLTVV.

The rearrangement uses TRBV6-5 and TRBJ1-1; unclear D gene. The germline gives CDR1 MNHEY, CDR2 SVGAGI. The CDR3 runs to 13 residues. Trimming removed 6 bases from V and 11 bases from J, with 19 bases in between. The CDR3: CASRRQSRFDAFF. CDR3 nucleotides: TGTGCCAGCAGGAGACAAAGTCGGTTTGACGCTTTCTTT.

Concerning this clone itself: Other DNA sequences in the sample encode the same CDR3. CDR3 DNA: TGTGCCAGCAGCCGGGGGGAGACCCAGTACTTC. Protein: CASSRGETQYF. The rearrangement joins TRBV14 to TRBJ2-5; perhaps D is TRBD1 or TRBD2 (5 bases each). Germline CDR1 reads SGHDN; CDR2 reads FVKESK. Trimming left V 4 bases short and J 5 bases short, with 5 bases between. This CDR3 contains 11 residues.

This clone was seen a single time. This chain links TRBV7-8 with TRBJ2-1; 7 bases are a match to TRBD2. The CDR3 covers 16 residues. V lost 5 bases to trimming and J lost 5 bases; unmatched junction nucleotides: 12. Germline V gene lookup returns CDR1 SGHVS and CDR2 FQNEAQ. The CDR3 sequence is CASSPVGLAENNEQFF. CDR3 sequence (DNA): TGTGCCAGCAGCCCAGTGGGGCTAGCGGAGAACAATGAGCAGTTCTTC. Combining the CDR3 with reference TRBV7-8 and TRBJ2-1 gives the whole variable domain GAGVSQSPRYKVAKRGQDVALRCDPISGHVSLFWYQQALGQGPEFLTYFQNEAQLDKSGLPSDRFFAERPEGSVSTLKIQRTQQEDSAVYLCASSPVGLAENNEQFFGPGTRLTVL.

The chain couples TRBV19 to TRBJ2-7; TRBD2 aligns across 7 bases. After removal of 0 bases from V and 2 bases from J, the junction contained 4 bases not matched to a gene. Germline V gene data show CDR1 as LNHDA and CDR2 as SQIVND (reference sequence). The CDR3 covers 15 residues. CDR3 sequence: CASSIDAGDTYEQYF. The CDR3 nucleotides are TGTGCCAGTAGTATAGATGCGGGGGATACCTACGAGCAGTACTTC. Full variable domain (missing parts from reference TRBV19 and TRBJ2-7): DGGITQSPKYLFRKEGQNVTLSCEQNLNHDAMYWYRQDPGQGLRLIYYSQIVNDFQKGDIAEGYSVSREKKESFPLTVTSAQKNPTAFYLCASSIDAGDTYEQYFGPGTRLTVT.

On this clone: The same CDR3 arises from other DNA sequences in this sample as well. V and J are TRBV9 and TRBJ2-1; D call uncertain. V dropped 0 bases and J dropped 6 bases, with 7 bases sitting between them. The CDR3 loop spans 13 amino acids. Germline CDR1 is SGDLS and CDR2 is YYNGEE. Written as DNA, the CDR3 is TGTGCCAGCAGCGTAGTGGGTAGCAATGAGCAGTTCTTC. It is translated as CASSVVGSNEQFF.

This chain links TRBV19 with TRBJ2-7; 7 bases fit TRBD2. Trimming at V came to 2 bases and at J to 5 bases, leaving 6 bases not matched to a gene. This CDR3 is 14 amino acids long. Germline-derived CDR1 and CDR2 are LNHDA and SQIVND (reference sequence). CDR3 region: CASSIRAGEHEQYF. CDR3 coding DNA: TGTGCCAGTAGTATACGGGCGGGAGAACACGAGCAGTACTTC.

This chain connects TRBV9 to TRBJ2-1; no clear D gene. The CDR3 loop spans 13 amino acids. Germline-derived CDR1 and CDR2 are SGDLS and YYNGEE. V lost 1 base, J lost 3 bases, and 5 bases lay in between. The CDR3 nucleotides read TGTGCCAGCAGCGTATTGAGCTACAATGAGCAGTTCTTC. Encoded protein: CASSVLSYNEQFF.

This clone was detected only once. The rearrangement joins TRBV10-1 to TRBJ2-1; either TRBD1 or TRBD2 may fit D (5 bases each). Germline CDR1 reads WNHNN; CDR2 reads SYGVQD (reference sequence). The CDR3 totals 13 residues. Between the trimmed V and J ends, which lost 0 bases and 5 bases, there was a span of 5 bases. CDR3 region: CASSESGDNEQFF. CDR3 bases: TGCGCCAGCAGTGAGTCGGGGGACAATGAGCAGTTCTTC.

The CDR3 DNA reads TGTGCCAGCAGCTTGGCTTTACTAGCGAGCTCCTACAATGAGCAGTTCTTC. Residues: CASSLALLASSYNEQFF. The chain recombines TRBV5-5 with TRBJ2-1; 7 bases map to TRBD2. This CDR3 contains 17 residues. In germline, CDR1 is SGHKS, CDR2 YYEKEE (reference sequence). V trimming: 0 bases; J trimming: 0 bases; junction bases outside the gene matches: 6.

This clone was seen a single time. Other DNA variants within this sample encode the same CDR3. The chain uses TRBV18 and TRBJ2-7; D is unclear. CDR3 size: 12 residues. Per the germline V gene, CDR1 is KGHSH and CDR2 is LQKENI. V lost 3 bases, J lost 3 bases, and 6 bases lay in between. The CDR3: CASSPNDYEQYF. The CDR3 DNA follows: TGTGCCAGCTCACCGAACGACTACGAGCAGTACTTC.

The CDR3 DNA is TGTGCCACCAGTCGACAGGGGGGTTCCTACGAGCAGTACTTC. This encodes CATSRQGGSYEQYF. J is TRBJ2-7 and V is TRBV15, with 9 bases identical to TRBD1. Trimming took 6 bases from V and 1 from J; bases not matched to a gene: 4. Germline V CDR1 and CDR2: LNHNV, YYDKDF (reference sequence). This CDR3 is 14 amino acids long.

This chain links TRBV28 with TRBJ2-5; D gene uncertain. CDR1 MDHEN and CDR2 SYDVKM come from the germline V gene. The CDR3 is 12 amino acids. The V and J ends lost 2 bases and 5 bases respectively, with 6 bases between them. The CDR3 spells CASSLTTETQYF. The DNA for the CDR3 is TGTGCCAGCAGTTTAACGACGGAGACCCAGTACTTC.

The chain couples TRBV5-8 to TRBJ2-1; weak D call: TRBD2 (8 bases). Germline CDR1 reads SGHTS; CDR2 reads YDEGEE. V was clipped by 4 bases and J by 7 bases, with 18 bases between them. The CDR3 has 15 amino acids. The CDR3 reads CASSSRLATGNEQFF. Here the CDR3 DNA reads TGTGCCAGCAGCAGTCGACTAGCGACAGGGAATGAGCAGTTCTTC.

The chain joins TRBV7-2 to TRBJ2-5; D is unclear. Germline lookup yields CDR1 SGHTA and CDR2 FQGNSA. The CDR3 spans 14 residues. Trimming took off 5 bases at V and 4 bases at J, with 14 bases between the two ends. CDR3 bases: TGTGCCAGCAGCGGCCGACAACTTATAGAGACCCAGTACTTC. Amino acids: CASSGRQLIETQYF.